This paragraph covers one T cell receptor beta chain sequence. Its target is not known. Assay used: immunoSEQ multiplex PCR; TCRdb lists only in-frame clones, some missing. This repertoire shows 80,000 to 90,000 clones, 90% found once; its top ten account for about 5%. The record originates from a study of T cell responses to AZD1222 COVID-19 vaccine. Analyses pooled second doses at about 4 or about 12 weeks. Broader study findings: Nearly half of the spike-specific TCRs reportedly recognize variant regions that carry no mutations. CD4 TCRs covered the whole spike, strongest at regions 160-218 and 743-854. Sampling captured repertoires only after the peak T cell response.

The receptor was isolated from an adult who received the AZD1222 COVID-19 vaccine. The input for sequencing was peripheral blood, taken 28 days after the second AZD1222 dose.

The CDR3 loop is CASSMGLMGEGTEAFF. In DNA form, the CDR3 reads TGTGCCAGTAGTATGGGATTAATGGGGGAAGGCACTGAAGCTTTCTTT. This rearrangement joins TRBV19 to TRBJ1-1; TRBD1 is a possible D gene (5 bases). With 3 bases removed from V and 4 bases from J, the gap between germline ends came to 18 bases. The CDR3 runs 16 residues. Germline V gene sequence: CDR1 LNHDA, CDR2 SQIVND (reference sequence).